This passage covers 19 T cell receptor beta chains from one sample sequenced in a study of T cells in women clearing cervical HPV infection. Libraries were prepared by immunoSEQ multiplex PCR; TCRdb keeps only in-frame clonotypes and omits some of them. The sample has roughly 45,000 clones; the top ten hold more than 0.8%. Sequences were obtained from blood buffy coat. Receptors were obtained from a woman between 18 and 69 years old with a cervical HPV16 infection that either progressed to CIN3+ or cleared (not recorded which).

Points on this clone: The read comes to an end 3 residues before the CDR3 does, leaving the germline J gene to fill in the end. The gene calls are TRBV19 and TRBJ2-2; 7 nucleotides line up with TRBD1. The CDR3 totals 14 residues. Germline V CDR1 and CDR2: LNHDA, SQIVND (reference sequence). The sequenced CDR3 bases are TGTGCCACCAGACACAGGGGATTGGATGAAAAG. Amino acids: CATRHRGLDEK. The entire CDR3 protein is CATRHRGLDEKLFF.

As regards this clone: The CDR3 is cut off 3 residues early in the read; its end comes from the germline J gene. Other DNA sequences in the sample encode the same CDR3. The chain uses TRBV19 and TRBJ1-3, with D tentatively TRBD1 (6 bases). Germline V gives CDR1 LNHDA, CDR2 SQIVND (reference sequence). The CDR3 is 14 residues long. Between the trimmed V and J ends, which lost 11 bases and 0 bases, there was a span of 14 bases. The CDR3: CACGGEGSGNTIYF. The CDR3 bases that were read are TGTGCCTGCGGGGGCGAGGGCTCTGGAAACACC.

As regards this clone: The read gets to within 3 residues of the CDR3 end, and the germline J gene fills in the rest. The V and J genes are TRBV9 and TRBJ2-3; 9 nucleotides align to TRBD2. V trimming: 0 bases; J trimming: 1 base; junction bases outside the gene matches: 12. This CDR3 is 19 amino acids long. CDR1 is SGDLS, CDR2 YYNGEE, per germline. CDR3 protein: CASSVGAGGIPRGTDTQYF. The CDR3 bases that were read are TGTGCCAGCAGCGTAGGCGCGGGGGGGATTCCCCGGGGCACAGATACG.

About this clone: The read ends 3 residues early relative to the CDR3; the germline J gene fills the gap. The chain joins TRBV7-9 to TRBJ1-1, with D possibly TRBD1 on 5 matching bases. Trimming pared 2 bases from V and 1 base from J, leaving 8 bases between. The CDR3 consists of 14 residues. Germline CDR1 SEHNR, CDR2 FQNEAQ (reference sequence). CDR3 bases read: TGTGCCAGCAGCTTAAGACAGACGAACACTGAA. Protein product: CASSLRQTNTE. In full, the CDR3 is CASSLRQTNTEAFF.

For this clone: The read terminates 3 residues before the CDR3 end, so the remaining end is supplied by the germline J gene. The chain employs TRBV30 and TRBJ2-1, with D perhaps being TRBD1 or TRBD2 (7 bases each). The CDR3 contains 16 residues. V was cut by 2 bases and J by 1 base, with 15 bases left in between. The germline V gene encodes CDR1 GTSNPN and CDR2 SVGIG (reference sequence). CDR3 bases read: TGTGCCTGGAGTATCTACAGGGGAGGGTCCTACAATGAG. It yields the protein CAWSIYRGGSYNE. The whole CDR3 protein is CAWSIYRGGSYNEQFF.

A word on this clone: The read terminates 3 residues ahead of where the CDR3 ends, so the germline J gene completes it. Other DNA sequences in this specimen translate into the identical CDR3. The chain carries TRBV6-2 or TRBV6-3 and TRBJ1-3; 8 bases match TRBD1. Germline-derived CDR1 and CDR2 are MNHEY and SVGEGT. This CDR3 region has 15 residues. The CDR3 sequence is CASSYPRTGLATIYF. The covered CDR3 bases are TGTGCCAGCAGTTACCCGCGGACAGGGTTGGCCACA.

As regards this clone: The read is 3 residues too short to cover the CDR3 end, so that end is filled in from the germline J gene. J is TRBJ2-5 and V is TRBV2, with TRBD2 as a possible D gene (5 bases). The V gene's germline CDR1 is SNHLY and CDR2 FYNNEI. CDR3 length equals 16 residues. The CDR3 loop reads CASTQNGVRGTDTQYF. CDR3 bases read: TGTGCCAGCACCCAAAACGGGGTCCGCGGCACAGATACC.

In regard to this clone: Read data end 3 residues before the CDR3 end; the end is taken from the germline J gene. The chain couples TRBV30 to TRBJ2-5; the match to TRBD1 covers 9 bases. The CDR3 loop spans 15 amino acids. Looked up from germline, CDR1 is GTSNPN and CDR2 is SVGIG (reference sequence). V lost 3 bases to trimming and J lost 5 bases; unmatched junction nucleotides: 10. CDR3 DNA (partial): TGTGCCTGGAGCTATACAGGGGGCGCTTTCGAGACC. Translated, it gives CAWSYTGGAFET. The complete CDR3 protein is CAWSYTGGAFETQYF. The variable domain in full, completed from reference TRBV30 and TRBJ2-5, reads SQTIHQWPATLVQPVGSPLSLECTVEGTSNPNLYWYRQAAGRGLQLLFYSVGIGQISSEVPQNLSASRPQDRQFILSSKKLLLSDSGFYLCAWSYTGGAFETQYFGPGTRLLVL.

Turning to this clone: The read gets to within 3 residues of the CDR3 end, and the germline J gene fills in the rest. V and J are TRBV7-9 and TRBJ2-5, with D unresolved. CDR3 size: 12 residues. The germline V and J ends were trimmed by 0 bases and 5 bases, with 4 bases remaining between them. Germline CDR1 reads SEHNR; CDR2 reads FQNEAQ (reference sequence). The covered CDR3 bases are TGTGCCAGCAGCTTAGCTGGCGAGACC. Translating it yields CASSLAGET. The entire CDR3 reads CASSLAGETQYF.

With regard to this clone: The CDR3 end is not reached by the read, which stops 3 residues before it; the germline J gene fills it in. The gene calls are TRBV6-2 or TRBV6-3 and TRBJ2-2; D is possibly TRBD2 (6 bases). V lost 5 bases, J lost 1 base, and 11 bases lay in between. Germline CDR1 is MNHEY and CDR2 is SVGEGT. The CDR3 is made up of 15 amino acids. This CDR3 is CASSRGTLNTGELFF. Partial CDR3 DNA: TGTGCCAGCAGTCGTGGGACTCTGAACACCGGGGAG.

For this clone: Read coverage stops 3 residues before the CDR3 terminus; the germline J gene supplies the remainder. The gene calls are TRBV6-2 or TRBV6-3 and TRBJ1-2, with 9 bases that match TRBD1. Germline CDR1 MNHEY, CDR2 SVGEGT. This CDR3 has 12 residues. CDR3 in amino acids: CATLQGARGYTF. The sequenced part of the CDR3 DNA is TGTGCCACCCTACAGGGGGCAAGAGGC.

With respect to this clone: The read halts 3 residues ahead of the CDR3 end, with the missing end drawn from the germline J gene. The chain couples TRBV5-1 to TRBJ2-5; D may be TRBD1 (5 bases). CDR1 is SGHRS, CDR2 YFSETQ, per germline. The CDR3 length is 12 residues. The V end was cut by 5 bases, the J end by 4 bases, with 9 bases between. The DNA read from the CDR3 is TGCGCCAGCAGTAACCAGGGAGAGACC. Its protein is CASSNQGET. The full CDR3 reads CASSNQGETQYF. Supplemented by reference TRBV5-1 and TRBJ2-5, the full variable domain reads KAGVTQTPRYLIKTRGQQVTLSCSPISGHRSVSWYQQTPGQGLQFLFEYFSETQRNKGNFPGRFSGRQFSNSRSEMNVSTLELGDSALYLCASSNQGETQYFGPGTRLLVL.

Details on this clone: Read data end 3 residues before the CDR3 end; the end is taken from the germline J gene. The chain has TRBV29-1 and TRBJ2-2; 10 bases are a match to TRBD1. With 5 bases clipped from V and 3 bases from J, the junction kept 3 bases outside the gene matches. The germline V gene encodes CDR1 SQVTM and CDR2 ANQGSEA. The CDR3 spans 14 residues. The sequenced CDR3 bases are TGCAGCGTTTTCGGGACAGGGGACACCGGGGAG. This sequence encodes CSVFGTGDTGE. The CDR3 reads in full as CSVFGTGDTGELFF.

Comments on this clone: The read ends 3 residues shy of where the CDR3 ends; the end is completed using the germline J gene. The chain uses TRBV4-2 and TRBJ2-7; TRBD1 matches at 9 bases. Looked up from germline, CDR1 is LGHNA and CDR2 is YNFKEQ. The CDR3 contains 17 residues. J was trimmed by 4 bases and V by 4 bases; bases with no gene match: 14. CDR3 protein: CASSRTEDGTGRYEQYF. CDR3 bases read: TGTGCCAGCAGCCGTACCGAAGATGGGACAGGGCGGTACGAG.

Points on this clone: Sequencing ends 3 residues short of the CDR3 end; the germline J gene provides the rest. V gene TRBV7-9 combines with J gene TRBJ1-5, with 9 nucleotides matching TRBD1. This CDR3 is built from 14 residues. Germline V gene sequence: CDR1 SEHNR, CDR2 FQNEAQ (reference sequence). V shed 6 bases and J 4 bases; nucleotides not matched to a gene: 4. The CDR3 protein is CASSSGTGNQPQHF. CDR3 bases read: TGTGCCAGCAGTTCCGGGACAGGGAATCAGCCC.

CDR3 DNA, as far as it was read: TGTGCCAGCAGCCAAGATCCGGGGGGAATCCGTTATGGC. Translating it yields CASSQDPGGIRYG. The entire CDR3 sequence reads CASSQDPGGIRYGYTF. V usage is TRBV14 and J usage is TRBJ1-2, with D possibly being TRBD1 (5 bases). The read falls 3 residues short of the CDR3 end, and the missing part is taken from the germline J gene. The V and J ends lost 0 bases and 5 bases respectively, with 16 bases between them. CDR1 and CDR2 from the germline V gene are SGHDN and FVKESK. This CDR3 has 16 amino acids.

Concerning this clone itself: With the read ending 3 residues before the CDR3 end, the germline J gene is used to fill in that end. The V and J genes are TRBV2 and TRBJ1-5; D is possibly TRBD1 (5 bases). This CDR3 region has 14 residues. The germline CDR1 and CDR2 sequences are SNHLY and FYNNEI. With 4 bases removed from V and 3 bases from J, the gap between germline ends came to 10 bases. Here the CDR3 reads CASSADSANQPQHF. Incomplete CDR3 DNA: TGTGCCAGCAGTGCAGACAGTGCCAATCAGCCC.

As for this clone: Read coverage stops 3 residues before the CDR3 terminus; the germline J gene supplies the remainder. This chain connects TRBV5-1 to TRBJ1-2, with 9 bases fitting TRBD1. Germline V gene lookup returns CDR1 SGHRS and CDR2 YFSETQ. J gave up 4 bases and V 5 bases, and 12 bases lay outside the gene matches. This CDR3 region has 16 residues. This chain's CDR3 is CASRGGGDRALYGYTF. The part of the CDR3 DNA that was read is TGCGCCAGCAGGGGGGGTGGGGACAGGGCCCTCTATGGC. The full variable domain, in which reference TRBV5-1 and TRBJ1-2 provide the parts outside the CDR3, is KAGVTQTPRYLIKTRGQQVTLSCSPISGHRSVSWYQQTPGQGLQFLFEYFSETQRNKGNFPGRFSGRQFSNSRSEMNVSTLELGDSALYLCASRGGGDRALYGYTFGSGTRLTVV.

Comments on this clone: The CDR3 end falls 3 residues outside the read, so it is completed with the germline J gene. The chain recombines TRBV7-9 with TRBJ2-7, with 9 bases lining up with TRBD2. Germline values: CDR1 SEHNR, CDR2 FQNEAQ (reference sequence). The V and J ends lost 6 bases and 3 bases, in that order; junction bases with no gene match: 9. There are 15 residues in the CDR3. CDR3 bases read: TGTGCCAGCAGGCCCGGGACTAGCAGAAACTACGAG. Amino acid sequence: CASRPGTSRNYE. The full CDR3 reads CASRPGTSRNYEQYF.